The TCR beta chain under discussion was sequenced for a study of blood T cell repertoires in COVID-19. At the level of the study: Italy, Spain and the United States were the sources of the convalescent and acute COVID-19 samples. T cells, B-cell-depleted T cells, or PBMCs provided the cDNA or gDNA that served as material.

Original data processing: Amplification of reference gene primers provided the estimated nucleated cell counts. Some clones are missing from TCRdb's copy, which holds only in-frame ones; the method was immunoSEQ multiplex PCR. That table furnishes V, J and clone size, whereas the DNA furnished D and trimming. Of a few hundred thousand clones listed, roughly 90% are singletons. Germline values: CDR1 MNHEY, CDR2 SVGAGI. J gave up 6 bases and V 6 bases, and 10 bases lay outside the gene matches. The CDR3 runs to 14 residues. The sample comprised peripheral blood. The J gene is TRBJ2-7, the V gene TRBV6-5; TRBD1 matches at 8 bases. This receptor was taken from a man younger than 35 who had recovered from COVID-19. The CDR3 reads CASRPPDRAGEQYF. The CDR3 region has the DNA TGTGCCAGCAGGCCCCCGGACAGGGCTGGCGAGCAGTACTTC.